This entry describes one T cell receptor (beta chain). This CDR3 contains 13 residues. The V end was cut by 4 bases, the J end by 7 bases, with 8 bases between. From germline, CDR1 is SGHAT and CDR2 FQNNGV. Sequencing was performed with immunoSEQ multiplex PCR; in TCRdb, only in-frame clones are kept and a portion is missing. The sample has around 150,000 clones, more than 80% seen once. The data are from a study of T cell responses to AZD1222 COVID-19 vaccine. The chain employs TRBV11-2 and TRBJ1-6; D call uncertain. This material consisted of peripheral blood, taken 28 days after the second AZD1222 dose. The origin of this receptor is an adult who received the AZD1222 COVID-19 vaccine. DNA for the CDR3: TGTGCCAGCAGCTCCAAGATAAATTCACCCCTCCACTTT. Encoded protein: CASSSKINSPLHF.